The source of this TCR beta chain is a study of cytomegalovirus exposure and HLA in healthy donors. Study at large: Earlier sequencing of 150 million to 200 million T cells yielded approximately 100 million unique TCR beta sequences.

General study findings and limits: DRB1 showed the most TCR associations and HLA-C the fewest in a later analysis, as rates varied by HLA locus.

Germline CDR1 KGHSH, CDR2 LQKENI. The CDR3 contains 12 residues. Trimming took 3 bases from V and 8 from J, leaving 8 bases between them. Although they were nominally healthy when sampled, donors likely had unrecorded immune exposures. PCR used 60 Vbeta primers and 13 Jbeta primers. Only in-frame clones appear in the TCRdb table, and some are missing; sequencing was by immunoSEQ multiplex PCR. Of about 150,000 clones in the sample, more than 70% are singletons; the top ten hold 2.5% to 3.5%. Regarding this clone: Its target is unknown.

The sample comprised PBMCs. This chain uses TRBV18 with TRBJ2-1; D might be TRBD2 (6 bases). The sequence was collected from a male donor in good health and CMV-seronegative. CDR3 nucleotides: TGTGCCAGCTCACCCTCTAGCGATGAGCAGTTCTTC. Its protein is CASSPSSDEQFF. The whole variable domain, filled in from reference TRBV18 and TRBJ2-1, reads NAGVMQNPRHLVRRRGQEARLRCSPMKGHSHVYWYRQLPEEGLKFMVYLQKENIIDESGMPKERFSAEFPKEGPSILRIQQVVRGDSAAYFCASSPSSDEQFFGPGTRLTVL.